Listed below are T cell receptor beta chains from one sample, sequenced in a study of identical twins. TCRdb fed the 5' RACE reads into MiXCR, producing one record per CDR3 protein. The data show approximately 300,000 distinct CDR3 sequences, over 8.5% seen once. The data also belong to a second study, concerning yellow fever vaccine responses in identical twins.

Sequenced: CD8+ T cells sorted from blood. All receptors come from a woman under 30 in good health. Both conserved end residues are part of each CDR3. The D gene is left open where the match is weak. For some rows the clone size is stated as once, few or many, or as a class when expanded; others skip it.

D gene,clone size,V gene,J gene,CDR3 DNA,CDR3 protein
.,.,TRBV10-1,TRBJ2-7,TGCGCCAGCAGTGAGGGGGCGGCCTACGAGCAGTACTTC,CASSEGAAYEQYF
TRBD2,many,TRBV3-1,TRBJ2-7,TGTGCCAGCAGCCTGGGACTAGCGGGGTTCTACGAGCAGTACTTC,CASSLGLAGFYEQYF
.,many,TRBV4-2,TRBJ2-7,TGTGCCAGCCACGCCGATATAGCGCGAAGGTTGTTCAACCCCTCCTACGAGCAGTACTTC,CASHADIARRLFNPSYEQYF
TRBD1,.,TRBV29-1,TRBJ2-1,TGCAGCGTTTCCTACAGGGGGAATGAGCAGTTCTTC,CSVSYRGNEQFF
TRBD1,.,TRBV29-1,TRBJ1-1,TGCAGCGGCACAGGGGGTTACACTGAAGCTTTCTTT,CSGTGGYTEAFF
.,many,TRBV29-1,TRBJ2-5,TGCAGCGTTGAAGAAGGAATGAGGACGAGAAAAGAGACCCAGTACTTC,CSVEEGMRTRKETQYF
.,many,TRBV29-1,TRBJ2-1,TGCAGCGTTACCCCGGACTCGCTGAGCCGGTTCTTC,CSVTPDSLSRFF
TRBD1,many,TRBV6-1,TRBJ2-3,TGTGCCAGCAGCATCGACAGGGAAGGGATCGCAGATACGCAGTATTTT,CASSIDREGIADTQYF
.,few,TRBV4-3,TRBJ2-2,TGCGCCAGCAGCCGAGAGGTGCAGCGGACGAACACCGGGGAGCTGTTTTTT,CASSREVQRTNTGELFF
TRBD1,many,TRBV5-1,TRBJ2-5,TGCGCCAGCACCTATCAGGACAGGGAGAGAGAGACCCAGTACTTC,CASTYQDRERETQYF
.,many,TRBV2,TRBJ2-1,TGTGCCAGCAGTGAAGGGCCTAGCTCTCCGGATAATGAGCAGTTCTTC,CASSEGPSSPDNEQFF
.,few,TRBV20-1,TRBJ2-2,TGCAGTGCTAGGACAGGGAACACCGGGGAGCTGTTTTTT,CSARTGNTGELFF
.,few,TRBV7-2,TRBJ2-5,TGTGCCAGCAGCTTATTGGCCAGTTCGGAGACCCAGTACTTC,CASSLLASSETQYF
.,few,TRBV10-3,TRBJ2-2,TGTGCCATCAGTGAGTTGAGCGGAAACACCGGGGAGCTGTTTTTT,CAISELSGNTGELFF
.,.,TRBV18,TRBJ2-3,TGTGCCAGCGCTCCGGACACTAGCACAGATACGCAGTATTTT,CASAPDTSTDTQYF
TRBD2,few,TRBV7-9,TRBJ2-7,TGTGCCAGCAGCTCAGACGTCGGCGGGGGGTACGAGCAGTACTTC,CASSSDVGGGYEQYF
.,many,TRBV2,TRBJ2-3,TGTGCCAGCAGTGAGGATACTACAGATACGCAGTATTTT,CASSEDTTDTQYF
.,few,TRBV7-9,TRBJ2-1,TGTGCCAGCAGCTTCAGAACCCCAGGGACGGGGGAGCAGTTCTTC,CASSFRTPGTGEQFF
.,many,TRBV5-1,TRBJ2-1,TGCGCCAGCAGCTTGGATACTCATTACAATGAGCAGTTCTTC,CASSLDTHYNEQFF
.,many,TRBV29-1,TRBJ2-1,TGCAGCGTCCTCCGGGACAACAATGAGCAGTTCTTC,CSVLRDNNEQFF
TRBD1,few,TRBV15,TRBJ2-3,TGTGCCACCAGCCAGGGGAAGACAGGGGGGGCGAGAGATACGCAGTATTTT,CATSQGKTGGARDTQYF
TRBD1,few,TRBV7-9,TRBJ1-2,TGTGCCAGCAGCTTAATAGGAGACAGGGCTGGCTACACCTTC,CASSLIGDRAGYTF
.,few,TRBV4-1,TRBJ2-7,TGCGCCAGCAGCCAAGTCCAGCTCTACGAGCAGTACTTC,CASSQVQLYEQYF
.,few,TRBV19,TRBJ1-1,TGTGCCAGTAGTATAGTACCAGAACCTTACACTGAAGCTTTCTTT,CASSIVPEPYTEAFF
.,few,TRBV28,TRBJ1-5,TGTGCCAGCAGTTGGGACCCGCGGGGGGTGGAGGGCAATCAGCCCCAGCATTTT,CASSWDPRGVEGNQPQHF
TRBD1,many,TRBV24-1,TRBJ2-1,TGTGCCACCAGTGATACCGTTACAGGGGACTCCTACAATGAGCAGTTCTTC,CATSDTVTGDSYNEQFF
TRBD1,few,TRBV28,TRBJ1-1,TGTGCCAGCCTTACCACCAACCTACAGGGGAGTATGAACACTGAAGCTTTCTTT,CASLTTNLQGSMNTEAFF
TRBD2,many,TRBV12-3/TRBV12-4,TRBJ2-2,TGTGCCAGCAGTTCCATAGCGGGGGGTCTTTTAACCGGGGAGCTGTTTTTT,CASSSIAGGLLTGELFF
.,.,TRBV7-9,TRBJ2-7,TGTGCCAGCAGCTCCCCGGGTGGAGCAGGCTACGAGCAGTACTTC,CASSSPGGAGYEQYF
TRBD1,many,TRBV29-1,TRBJ1-1,TGCAGCGTTGCCCAGGGACAGAACATGAACACTGAAGCTTTCTTT,CSVAQGQNMNTEAFF
TRBD2,.,TRBV28,TRBJ2-1,TGTGCCAGCACCGGAGCGGGGGGGCCTTCCTACAATGAGCAGTTCTTC,CASTGAGGPSYNEQFF
TRBD2,many,TRBV29-1,TRBJ2-7,TGCAGCGTTGTAGCGGGAGGGCCTAACGAGCAGTACTTC,CSVVAGGPNEQYF
.,few,TRBV7-9,TRBJ2-7,TGTGCCAGCAGCTTAGTATCTGATTCAGGCGAGCAGTACTTC,CASSLVSDSGEQYF
TRBD1,.,TRBV12-3/TRBV12-4,TRBJ1-2,TGTGCCAGCAGTTCGGGACAGGGTGCCTATGGCTACACCTTC,CASSSGQGAYGYTF
TRBD2,few,TRBV6-5,TRBJ2-1,TGTGCCAGCAGTTCTAGCGGCTCCTACAATGAGCAGTTCTTC,CASSSSGSYNEQFF
TRBD1,.,TRBV9,TRBJ2-2,TGTGCCAGCAGTTACGATAGAGGGACAGGGGAAACCGGGGAGCTGTTTTTT,CASSYDRGTGETGELFF
.,many,TRBV29-1,TRBJ2-7,TGCAGCGTGGAAACAGGGGAGGGGTCCGAGCAGTACTTC,CSVETGEGSEQYF
.,few,TRBV6-1,TRBJ1-5,TGTGCCAGCGGGGCAGGGGCGGGCAATCAGCCCCAGCATTTT,CASGAGAGNQPQHF
TRBD2,.,TRBV6-5,TRBJ2-2,TGTGCCAGCAGTTACGAAGGGACTAGCGGGGGGAGCACCGGGGAGCTGTTTTTT,CASSYEGTSGGSTGELFF
TRBD1,few,TRBV20-1,TRBJ2-7,TGCAGTGCTCCCCGGGACAGGGGGCCGTACGAGCAGTACTTC,CSAPRDRGPYEQYF
TRBD2,.,TRBV19,TRBJ2-1,TGTGCCAGTAGTATAGTGCTAGCGGTCGGCTACAATGAGCAGTTCTTC,CASSIVLAVGYNEQFF
TRBD2,few,TRBV3-1,TRBJ2-4,TGTGCCAGCAGCCAGGTCCTAGCGGGGATATCCAAAAACATTCAGTACTTC,CASSQVLAGISKNIQYF
.,many,TRBV29-1,TRBJ2-7,TGCAGCGTCCAGGGTAACTACGAGCAGTACTTC,CSVQGNYEQYF
TRBD2,.,TRBV29-1,TRBJ2-3,TGCAGCGTTGAAGTCCAGCCGGGAGGGCTAGATACGCAGTATTTT,CSVEVQPGGLDTQYF
.,many,TRBV5-1,TRBJ2-7,TGCGCCAGCAGCTTGGACCCACAGGCGCCTACCTACGAGCAGTACTTC,CASSLDPQAPTYEQYF
.,many,TRBV6-2/TRBV6-3,TRBJ2-7,TGTGCCAGCAGGGAAGTGGGCGAGCAGTACTTC,CASREVGEQYF
.,many,TRBV28,TRBJ1-2,TGTGCCAGCACCCCGGAACGCCGCGACGAGAGGTATGGCTACACCTTC,CASTPERRDERYGYTF
TRBD2,.,TRBV7-8,TRBJ2-1,TGTGCCAGCAGCTTAAGCGGGAGTCTGGGCAATGAGCAGTTCTTC,CASSLSGSLGNEQFF
.,few,TRBV24-1,TRBJ1-1,TGTGCCACCAGTGATTCAGGGGTTGGCACTGAAGCTTTCTTT,CATSDSGVGTEAFF
TRBD2,few,TRBV6-2/TRBV6-3,TRBJ2-1,TGTGCCAGCAGGACCGGGACTAGCGGGTTCAATGAGCAGTTCTTC,CASRTGTSGFNEQFF
.,many,TRBV20-1,TRBJ1-3,TGCAGTGCTAGAGACAACCCACGTGGCAACACCATATATTTT,CSARDNPRGNTIYF
TRBD1,few,TRBV30,TRBJ2-7,TGTGCCTGCACGGGGGACAGGGACCTGAGAGGCTACGAGCAGTACTTC,CACTGDRDLRGYEQYF
.,.,TRBV13,TRBJ2-5,TGTGCCAGCAGCTTAGAGGACGACCAAGAGACCCAGTACTTC,CASSLEDDQETQYF
.,few,TRBV2,TRBJ2-7,TGTGCCAGCAGTGAAGGGCCCGGCTTCGAGGACTACGAGCAGTACTTC,CASSEGPGFEDYEQYF